The source of this T cell receptor beta chain is a study of response to subunit inactivated influenza vaccine. J was trimmed by 1 base and V by 5 bases; bases with no gene match: 6. Germline CDR1 reads SGHTA; CDR2 reads FQGNSA. This CDR3 comprises 17 residues. Via MiXCR, TCRdb re-called the RT-PCR reads, giving one row per CDR3 protein. The data hold about 170,000 distinct CDR3 sequences, with less than 15% observed a single time. This same sample was also taken into another study, of T cells expressing NK-cell markers. That work contributes: As the method of synthesis, 5'RACE template switching with UMIs yielded TCR beta cDNA. Sorted T-cell subsets CD3+CD56+NKG2C+, CD3+CD56+NKG2C- and CD3+CD56-NKG2C+ were TCR beta-sequenced. In several experiments, sorting was confined to alpha-beta TCR T cells through use of an anti-gamma-delta TCR antibody.

This sample comprised CD8+ T cells sorted from PBMCs, obtained less than 13 days after vaccination. The chain employs TRBV7-2 and TRBJ2-2, with 11 bases fitting TRBD2. The clonotype was recovered from a man in his fifties who received an inactivated influenza vaccine. CDR3 in amino acids: CASSPLGLAVNTGELFF. The CDR3 DNA sequence: TGTGCCAGCAGCCCGCTGGGACTAGCGGTGAACACCGGGGAGCTGTTTTTT.